These T cell receptor beta chains were read from a single sample in a study of shared clonotypes between healthy human individuals. Sequenced by immunoSEQ multiplex PCR; TCRdb stores in-frame clones only, minus some. The repertoire holds 2 million to 2.5 million clones, with over 90% as singletons. The sequenced sample consisted of naive CD4+ T cells from PBMCs. The receptors derive from a man in his late teens or twenties in good health. Some clones in this sample may be carry-over from other donors' samples. Each CDR3 is given with its conserved first and last residue. D genes are given only for firm matches. A clone size is listed for some rows: how often the clone was seen (once, few, many), or a class if it is expanded.

TRBV7-2	-	-	TRBJ2-7	CASSLEKGLYEQYF	TGTGCCAGCAGCTTAGAGAAGGGGCTGTACGAGCAGTACTTC
TRBV5-8	-	TRBD1	TRBJ2-2	CASSPLTGVITGELFF	TGTGCCAGCAGTCCCCTGACAGGGGTCATTACCGGGGAGCTGTTTTTT
TRBV6-5	-	TRBD1	TRBJ1-5	CASSRQGARQPQHF	TGTGCCAGCAGTCGTCAGGGGGCGAGGCAGCCCCAGCATTTT
TRBV19	-	-	TRBJ1-4	CASSPTTATNEKLFF	TGTGCCAGCAGTCCGACGACAGCAACTAATGAAAAACTGTTTTTT
TRBV20-1	-	-	TRBJ2-3	CSANPDTQYF	TGCAGTGCCAACCCTGATACGCAGTATTTT
TRBV7-8	-	TRBD2	TRBJ2-2	CASSLFPSGNTGELFF	TGTGCCAGCAGCTTATTCCCTAGCGGGAACACCGGGGAGCTGTTTTTT
TRBV10-1	-	-	TRBJ2-7	CASKASQGPGSYEQYF	TGCGCCAGCAAGGCGTCCCAGGGACCGGGCTCCTACGAGCAGTACTTC
TRBV30	-	TRBD2	TRBJ2-1	CACRSGRGLAYNEQFF	TGTGCCTGCCGGTCGGGTAGAGGACTAGCGTACAATGAGCAGTTCTTC
TRBV29-1	once	TRBD2	TRBJ2-3	CSAGTRGTDTQYF	TGCAGCGCCGGGACTAGAGGCACAGATACGCAGTATTTT
TRBV5-1	-	-	TRBJ1-1	CASSLASEAFF	TGCGCCAGCAGCTTGGCGTCCGAAGCTTTCTTT
TRBV10-3	once	-	TRBJ2-1	CAISSLADAYNEQFF	TGTGCCATCAGTTCCCTCGCGGATGCCTACAATGAGCAGTTCTTC
TRBV19	-	-	TRBJ1-5	CASSLLVNQPQHF	TGTGCCAGTAGTTTATTGGTAAATCAGCCCCAGCATTTT
TRBV9	-	TRBD1	TRBJ2-5	CASSHRGPGQGSQETQYF	TGTGCCAGCAGCCACAGAGGCCCGGGACAGGGGAGCCAAGAGACCCAGTACTTC
TRBV6-6	-	TRBD2	TRBJ2-1	CASSYLAGVNEQFF	TGTGCCAGCAGTTATCTAGCGGGAGTGAATGAGCAGTTCTTC
TRBV29-1	-	-	TRBJ2-5	CSVEWQQETQYF	TGCAGCGTTGAGTGGCAGCAAGAGACCCAGTACTTC
TRBV18	-	-	TRBJ2-5	CASSPAVQETQYF	TGTGCCAGCTCACCGGCAGTCCAAGAGACCCAGTACTTC
TRBV6-6	-	-	TRBJ1-3	CASSYSPATGNTIYF	TGTGCCAGCAGTTACTCCCCGGCGACTGGAAACACCATATATTTT
TRBV6-1	once	-	TRBJ2-6	CASTASGANVLTF	TGTGCCAGCACAGCATCTGGGGCCAACGTCCTGACTTTC
TRBV11-2	once	TRBD1	TRBJ2-7	CASSLDLTGGGEQYF	TGTGCCAGCAGCTTAGATCTGACAGGGGGCGGCGAGCAGTACTTC
TRBV30	-	TRBD2	TRBJ2-5	CAWSDGGSDETQYF	TGTGCCTGGAGTGATGGCGGGAGCGACGAGACCCAGTACTTC
TRBV6-5	-	-	TRBJ1-3	CASSYSTSVGGNTIYF	TGTGCCAGCAGTTACTCAACGTCAGTCGGGGGAAACACCATATATTTT
TRBV10-3	-	TRBD1	TRBJ1-2	CAISGNDRGNYGYTF	TGTGCCATCAGTGGGAATGACAGGGGGAACTATGGCTACACCTTC
TRBV5-1	-	TRBD1	TRBJ1-1	CASSSTSGQGKNTEAFF	TGCGCCAGCAGCTCAACTAGCGGACAGGGGAAGAACACTGAAGCTTTCTTT
TRBV6-1	few	-	TRBJ1-1	CASSEIYTEAFF	TGTGCCAGCAGTGAGATATACACTGAAGCTTTCTTT
TRBV19	few	TRBD1	TRBJ1-1	CASSIQGADTEAFF	TGTGCCAGTAGTATTCAGGGGGCGGACACTGAAGCTTTCTTT
TRBV19	-	TRBD1	TRBJ2-5	CASSIGRGETQYF	TGTGCCAGTAGTATCGGCAGGGGGGAGACCCAGTACTTC
TRBV7-8	-	-	TRBJ2-2	CASSLELVGTGELFF	TGTGCCAGCAGCTTAGAACTAGTAGGCACCGGGGAGCTGTTTTTT
TRBV7-9	-	TRBD2	TRBJ2-3	CASSPRVRAGGLDTQYF	TGTGCCAGCAGCCCCCGGGTCCGAGCGGGAGGTCTAGATACGCAGTATTTT
TRBV15	-	-	TRBJ2-1	CATYTAGVDEQFF	TGTGCCACCTACACCGCCGGGGTAGATGAGCAGTTCTTC
TRBV19	-	-	TRBJ1-2	CATNPGGGAYGYTF	TGTGCCACCAACCCGGGGGGGGGCGCCTATGGCTACACCTTC
TRBV5-1	-	TRBD2	TRBJ2-1	CASSPGTSGSNEQFF	TGCGCCAGCAGCCCCGGGACTAGCGGGAGCAATGAGCAGTTCTTC
TRBV7-6	once	-	TRBJ2-1	CASSSLTGHNEQFF	TGTGCCAGCAGCTCCCTGACAGGACACAATGAGCAGTTCTTC
TRBV25-1	-	TRBD2	TRBJ2-1	CASSHRKTSIIEQFF	TGTGCCAGCTCCCATCGGAAGACTAGCATTATTGAGCAGTTCTTC
TRBV5-1	-	TRBD1	TRBJ2-5	CASSPSDRETQYF	TGCGCCAGCAGCCCGTCGGACAGGGAGACCCAGTACTTC
TRBV7-2	-	TRBD2	TRBJ2-7	CASSPLAGGPGEQYF	TGTGCCAGCAGCCCCTTAGCGGGAGGGCCGGGGGAGCAGTACTTC
TRBV6-1	-	-	TRBJ1-2	CALWTGQGRDGYTF	TGTGCCTTATGGACGGGGCAGGGAAGAGATGGCTACACCTTC
TRBV28	once	TRBD1	TRBJ1-4	CASRGTGKLFF	TGTGCCAGCAGGGGGACAGGAAAACTGTTTTTT
TRBV7-3	-	-	TRBJ2-2	CASSLLVSGELFF	TGTGCCAGCAGCCTCCTGGTGTCCGGGGAGCTGTTTTTT
TRBV5-1	-	TRBD2	TRBJ2-1	CASSPTTDGRSYNEQFF	TGCGCCAGCAGCCCTACAACGGACGGGAGGTCCTACAATGAGCAGTTCTTC
TRBV11-3	-	-	TRBJ2-2	CASSLDGGTGELFF	TGTGCCAGCAGCTTAGATGGAGGGACCGGGGAGCTGTTTTTT
TRBV27	-	-	TRBJ2-7	CASSSRYANSYEQYF	TGTGCCAGCAGTTCCCGGTACGCGAACTCCTACGAGCAGTACTTC
TRBV6-5	-	-	TRBJ2-5	CASSRWRGETQYF	TGTGCCAGCTCGAGGTGGAGGGGAGAGACCCAGTACTTC
TRBV7-8	-	-	TRBJ2-7	CASSLLWDISYEQYF	TGTGCCAGCAGCTTATTATGGGACATCTCCTACGAGCAGTACTTC
TRBV5-1	few	-	TRBJ2-5	CASSLEGSQETQYF	TGCGCCAGCAGCTTGGAGGGCAGTCAAGAGACCCAGTACTTC
TRBV28	-	-	TRBJ2-7	CASSLGGGAYEQYF	TGTGCCAGCAGTCTGGGAGGGGGGGCTTACGAGCAGTACTTC
TRBV28	-	TRBD1	TRBJ2-1	CASSPTGHEQFF	TGTGCCAGCAGCCCGACAGGGCATGAGCAGTTCTTC
TRBV9	once	-	TRBJ2-1	CASSNRDALQSYNEQFF	TGTGCCAGCAGCAATAGGGACGCCCTTCAATCCTACAATGAGCAGTTCTTC
TRBV19	-	-	TRBJ2-2	CASSIGPGVTNTGELFF	TGTGCCAGTAGTATAGGGCCAGGCGTAACCAACACCGGGGAGCTGTTTTTT
TRBV18	-	-	TRBJ1-4	CASRGGAGEKLFF	TGTGCCAGCCGCGGGGGCGCAGGGGAAAAACTGTTTTTT
TRBV7-2	-	TRBD2	TRBJ2-5	CASSPLAGVETQYF	TGTGCCAGCAGCCCACTAGCGGGAGTCGAGACCCAGTACTTC
TRBV18	-	TRBD2	TRBJ2-3	CASSPYRGLAGEDTQYF	TGTGCCAGCTCACCATATCGAGGACTAGCGGGAGAAGATACGCAGTATTTT
TRBV13	-	-	TRBJ2-7	CASSSPPGSSYEQYF	TGTGCCAGCAGCTCCCCCCCCGGGAGTTCTTACGAGCAGTACTTC
TRBV5-1	once	TRBD1	TRBJ2-7	CASSVRDRSYEQYF	TGCGCCAGCAGCGTAAGGGACAGGTCCTACGAGCAGTACTTC